This T cell receptor beta chain was found in a study of cytomegalovirus exposure and HLA in healthy donors. On this clone: Its target is not known.

A multiplex PCR was run with 60 Vbeta primers and 13 Jbeta primers. Generated by immunoSEQ multiplex PCR, the TCRdb table keeps only in-frame clones and is missing some. The sample includes around 130,000 clones, roughly 71% seen only once; the top ten take nearly 3%. The V end lost 3 bases, the J end lost 0 bases, and 8 bases lay between the germline ends. This CDR3 spans 15 amino acids. Germline CDR1 LGHNA, CDR2 YSLEER. Findings and caveats of the study: What TCR beta sequences reportedly achieved was accurate prediction of HLA-A and HLA-B alleles in most subjects.

Sequenced input: PBMCs. The genes are TRBV4-3 and TRBJ2-2; the D gene is possibly TRBD1 (6 bases). This TCR was sampled from a middle-aged woman in good health and CMV-seropositive. This chain's CDR3 is CASSQDSANTGELFF. CDR3 sequence (DNA): TGCGCCAGCAGCCAGGACAGCGCGAACACCGGGGAGCTGTTTTTT.